This entry describes one T cell receptor (beta chain). This sample is drawn from a study of blood T cell repertoires in COVID-19. Method: immunoSEQ multiplex PCR; TCRdb's copy keeps in-frame clones and lacks some. This table holds about 250,000 clones, about four fifths found once. V shed 6 bases and J 7 bases; nucleotides not matched to a gene: 5. The CDR3 is 13 residues long. The germline V gene encodes CDR1 SNHLY and CDR2 FYNNEI. This TCR derives from a man aged 35-49 years who had been exposed to COVID-19. The specimen sequenced was PBMCs or T cells enriched from blood (not recorded which). The chain is built from TRBV2 and TRBJ1-5; TRBD1 matches 8 bases. CDR3 sequence reads: CASRRDRLQPQHF. As DNA, the CDR3 is TGTGCCAGCAGGAGGGACAGGTTGCAGCCCCAGCATTTT.